This T cell receptor (beta chain) was sequenced in a study of cytomegalovirus exposure and HLA in healthy donors. Study-wide results and caveats: Some V segments could not be told apart, so they were left out, TRBV6-2 and TRBV6-3 among them. Among the CMV-associated chains, a few were confirmed in vitro as specific for CMV antigens. Immune exposure was documented only through CMV serostatus.

The primer mix had 60 Vbeta and 13 Jbeta primers. Original handling: Unique TCR beta chains totaled roughly 81 million in a later count, with 8.5 million to 12 million of them shared. Profiling relied on immunoSEQ multiplex PCR, and the TCRdb table lists in-frame clones only, not all of them. V and J calls and clone size come straight from that table; D and trimming were deduced from the DNA. The sample includes roughly 190,000 clones, 79% of them seen just once. This clone has only a few counts. As yet, its antigen is unknown. The germline V gene encodes CDR1 MDHEN and CDR2 SYDVKM. Trimming left V 4 bases short and J 1 base short, with 22 bases between. This CDR3 spans 18 amino acids.

This chain uses TRBV28 with TRBJ1-1; unclear D gene. Sequencing input: PBMCs. The TCR comes from a woman in her fifties or sixties in good health and CMV-seronegative. The CDR3 here is CASSSVGGTWRPNTEAFF. The CDR3 nucleotides are TGTGCCAGCAGTTCGGTCGGCGGTACGTGGAGGCCGAACACTGAAGCTTTCTTT.